This TCR beta chain was obtained from a study of T cell responses to AZD1222 COVID-19 vaccine. Findings of the study overall: Dominant at 160-218 and 743-854, vaccine-associated CD4 TCRs also spanned spike. Clonal diversity was possibly underestimated, and white British individuals and females predominated among donors. The study found Spike-specific TCR breadth and depth rose after two AZD1222 doses.

This table comes from immunoSEQ multiplex PCR, and its TCRdb copy is limited to in-frame clones, with some not included. There are around 140,000 clones in the sample; approximately 85% occur only once, and 7.9% lies in the top ten. Germline CDR1 and CDR2: PRHDT and FYEKMQ (reference sequence). The CDR3 length is 23 residues. V shed 2 bases and J 2 bases; nucleotides not matched to a gene: 24. Of note for this clone: Its matching antigen is unknown.

This rearrangement joins TRBV13 to TRBJ2-3; 11 bases are shared with TRBD2. The clonotype originates from an adult who received the MenACWY meningococcal vaccine as a control. The sample consisted of peripheral blood, taken 28 days after the second dose of the MenACWY control vaccine. The CDR3 spells CASSLIPRPTSGSHGWYTDTQYF. CDR3 DNA sequence: TGTGCCAGCAGCTTAATCCCCCGCCCCACTAGCGGGAGCCATGGCTGGTACACAGATACGCAGTATTTT.